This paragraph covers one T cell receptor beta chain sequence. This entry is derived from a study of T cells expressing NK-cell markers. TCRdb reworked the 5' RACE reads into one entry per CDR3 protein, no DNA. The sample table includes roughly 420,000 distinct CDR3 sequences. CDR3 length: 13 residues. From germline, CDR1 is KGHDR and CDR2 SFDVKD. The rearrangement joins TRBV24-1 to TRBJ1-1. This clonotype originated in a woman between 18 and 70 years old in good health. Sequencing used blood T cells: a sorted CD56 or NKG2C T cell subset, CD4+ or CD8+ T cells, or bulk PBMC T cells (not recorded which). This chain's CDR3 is CATSEAGQPVAFF.